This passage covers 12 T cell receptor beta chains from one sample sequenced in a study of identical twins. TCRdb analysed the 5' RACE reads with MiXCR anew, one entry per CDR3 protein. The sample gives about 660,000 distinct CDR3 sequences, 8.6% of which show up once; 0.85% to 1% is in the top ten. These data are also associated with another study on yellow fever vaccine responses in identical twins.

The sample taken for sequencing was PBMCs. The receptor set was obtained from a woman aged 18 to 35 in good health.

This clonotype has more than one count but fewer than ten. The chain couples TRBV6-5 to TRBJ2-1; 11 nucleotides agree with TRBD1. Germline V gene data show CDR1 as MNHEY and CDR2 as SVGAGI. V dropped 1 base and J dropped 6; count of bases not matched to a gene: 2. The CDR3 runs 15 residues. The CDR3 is CASSYWTGGSNEQFF. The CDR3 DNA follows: TGTGCCAGCAGTTACTGGACAGGGGGCTCCAATGAGCAGTTCTTC.

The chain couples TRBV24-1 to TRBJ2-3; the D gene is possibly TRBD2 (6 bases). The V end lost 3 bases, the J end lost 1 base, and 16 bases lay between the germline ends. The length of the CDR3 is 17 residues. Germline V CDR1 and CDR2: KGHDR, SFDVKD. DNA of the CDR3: TGTGCCACCAGTGATCCGAGCCCTGGGGAGGGCACAGATACGCAGTATTTT. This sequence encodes CATSDPSPGEGTDTQYF.

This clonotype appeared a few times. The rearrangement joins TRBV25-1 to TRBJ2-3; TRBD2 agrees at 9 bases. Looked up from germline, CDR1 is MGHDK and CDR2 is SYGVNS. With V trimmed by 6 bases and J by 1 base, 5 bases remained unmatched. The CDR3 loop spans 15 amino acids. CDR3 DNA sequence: TGTGCCAGCAGCGTTAGCGGGAGTGGCACAGATACGCAGTATTTT. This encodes CASSVSGSGTDTQYF.

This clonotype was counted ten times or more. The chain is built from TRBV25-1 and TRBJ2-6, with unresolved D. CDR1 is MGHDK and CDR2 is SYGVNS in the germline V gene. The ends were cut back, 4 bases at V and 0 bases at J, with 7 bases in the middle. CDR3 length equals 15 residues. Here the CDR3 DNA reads TGTGCCAGCAGTGTAGGAGACTCTGGGGCCAACGTCCTGACTTTC. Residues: CASSVGDSGANVLTF.

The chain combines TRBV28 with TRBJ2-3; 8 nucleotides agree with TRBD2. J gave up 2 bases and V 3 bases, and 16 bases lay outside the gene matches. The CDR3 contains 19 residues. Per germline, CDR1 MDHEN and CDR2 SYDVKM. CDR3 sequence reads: CASSFTIERGQGFTDTQYF. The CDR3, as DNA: TGTGCCAGCAGTTTTACGATTGAGCGGGGGCAGGGTTTCACAGATACGCAGTATTTT.

In DNA form, the CDR3 reads TGTGCCAGCAGCTTAGTGGCTAGCGGGAGCCAAGAGCAGTTCTTC. Translated: CASSLVASGSQEQFF. The genes are TRBV7-2 and TRBJ2-1; 10 nucleotides line up with TRBD2. CDR1 is SGHTA and CDR2 is FQGNSA in the germline V gene. This CDR3 is built from 15 residues. Trimming cost V 1 base and J 10 bases; bases outside gene matches: 7.

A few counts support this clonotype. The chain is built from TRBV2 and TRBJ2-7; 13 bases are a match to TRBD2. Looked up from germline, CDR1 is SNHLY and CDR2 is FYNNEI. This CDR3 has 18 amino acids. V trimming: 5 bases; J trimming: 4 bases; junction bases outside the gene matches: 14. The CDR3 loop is CASSPGTSGTLHPYEQYF. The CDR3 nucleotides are TGTGCCAGCAGTCCCGGGACTAGCGGGACACTTCACCCTTACGAGCAGTACTTC.

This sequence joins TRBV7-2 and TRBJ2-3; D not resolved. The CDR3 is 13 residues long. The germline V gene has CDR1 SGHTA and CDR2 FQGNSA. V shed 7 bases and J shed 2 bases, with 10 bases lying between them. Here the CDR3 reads CASNWWDTDTQYF. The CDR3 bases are TGTGCCAGCAATTGGTGGGACACAGATACGCAGTATTTT.

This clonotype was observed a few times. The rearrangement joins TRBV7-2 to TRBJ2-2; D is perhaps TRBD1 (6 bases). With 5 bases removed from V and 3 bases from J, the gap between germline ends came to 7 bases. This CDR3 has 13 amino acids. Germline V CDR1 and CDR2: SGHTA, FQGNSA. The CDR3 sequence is CASSQGYTGELFF. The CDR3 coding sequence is TGTGCCAGCAGCCAGGGGTACACCGGGGAGCTGTTTTTT.

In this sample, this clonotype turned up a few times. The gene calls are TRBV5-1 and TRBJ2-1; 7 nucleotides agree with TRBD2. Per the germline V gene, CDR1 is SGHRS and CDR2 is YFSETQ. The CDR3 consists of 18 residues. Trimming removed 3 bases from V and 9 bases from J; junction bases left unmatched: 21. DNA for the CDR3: TGCGCCAGCAGCTCCGCGGGGCTTCTTAACCGCCCGGGAGGTGAGCAGTTCTTC. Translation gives CASSSAGLLNRPGGEQFF.

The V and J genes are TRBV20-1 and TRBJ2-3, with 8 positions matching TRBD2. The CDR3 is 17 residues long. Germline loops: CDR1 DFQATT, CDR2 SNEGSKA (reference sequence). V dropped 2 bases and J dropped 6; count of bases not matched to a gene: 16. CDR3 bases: TGCAGTGCTAGACCCGGCCCGGGGGGGGCCCCTCCCGATACGCAGTATTTT. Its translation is CSARPGPGGAPPDTQYF.

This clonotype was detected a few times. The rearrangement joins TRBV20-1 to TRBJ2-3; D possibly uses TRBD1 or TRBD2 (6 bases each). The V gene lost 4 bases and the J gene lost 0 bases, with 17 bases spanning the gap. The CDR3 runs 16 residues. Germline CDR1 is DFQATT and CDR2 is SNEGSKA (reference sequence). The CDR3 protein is CSANGATGRSTDTQYF. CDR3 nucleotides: TGCAGTGCTAATGGTGCTACAGGGAGGAGCACAGATACGCAGTATTTT.